This paragraph reports one T cell receptor beta chain. Mismatch with germline at one junction end may stem from a read error. The sample comes from a study of cytomegalovirus exposure and HLA in healthy donors. This PCR relied on a set of 60 Vbeta primers and 13 Jbeta primers. Assay: immunoSEQ multiplex PCR; the TCRdb copy retains only in-frame clones and omits some. The sample includes 150,000 to 200,000 clones, roughly 74% seen only once; the top ten take approximately 10%. Germline CDR1 and CDR2: SGHTS and YDEGEE. The CDR3 totals 13 residues. The V call is TRBV5-8, the J call TRBJ1-1, with D hard to call. The sequence derives from a man aged 18 to 29 in good health and CMV-seropositive. Sequencing was done on a sample of PBMCs. The CDR3 loop is CASSLGVNTEASF. DNA of the CDR3: TGTGCCAGCAGCTTAGGAGTGAACACTGAAGCTTCCTTT.